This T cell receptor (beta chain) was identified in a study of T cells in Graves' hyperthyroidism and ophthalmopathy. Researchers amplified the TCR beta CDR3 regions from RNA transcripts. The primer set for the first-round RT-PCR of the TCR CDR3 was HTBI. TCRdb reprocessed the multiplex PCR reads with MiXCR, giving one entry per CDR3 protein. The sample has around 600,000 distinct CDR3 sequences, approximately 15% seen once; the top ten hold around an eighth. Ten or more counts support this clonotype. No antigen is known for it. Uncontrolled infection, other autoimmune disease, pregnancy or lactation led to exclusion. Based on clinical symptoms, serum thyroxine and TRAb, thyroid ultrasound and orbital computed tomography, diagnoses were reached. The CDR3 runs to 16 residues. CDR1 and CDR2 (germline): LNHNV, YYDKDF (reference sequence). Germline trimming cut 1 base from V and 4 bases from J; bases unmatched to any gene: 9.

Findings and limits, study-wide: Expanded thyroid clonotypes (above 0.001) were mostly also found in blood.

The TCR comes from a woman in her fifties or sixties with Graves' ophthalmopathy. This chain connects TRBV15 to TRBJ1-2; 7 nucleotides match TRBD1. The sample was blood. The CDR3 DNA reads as TGTGCCACCAGCAGAGCCCCCGGGGCAGGGGGCTATGGCTACACCTTC. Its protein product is CATSRAPGAGGYGYTF.